The source of this T cell receptor beta chain is a study of vaccination and CD4 T cells after COVID-19. Whole-study context: The authors used overlapping spike peptides from SARS-CoV-2, HCoV-NL63, HCoV-OC43 and HCoV-229E to stimulate cells.

Sequencing of DNA taken from cultured CD4+ T cells relied on the Oncomine TCR Beta short-read assay. TCRdb reprocessed the PCR reads via MiXCR and lists one record per CDR3 protein. Of about 21,000 distinct CDR3 sequences in the sample, about half are singletons; the top ten hold roughly 8.6%. Stated treatment: roughly 11-day PBMC culture with coronavirus spike peptide pools or control peptides (ViraFEST assay). Antigen-specific T cell expansion with peptide pools preceded TCR sequencing in the ViraFEST approach. The table lists this clonotype with a count of one. Antigen: not known. At one end, the junction sequence differs from germline, possibly due to a read error. The germline V gene encodes CDR1 KGHDR and CDR2 SFDVKD. This CDR3 is 15 amino acids long.

The clonotype comes from a human donor who had recovered from COVID-19. The genes are TRBV24-1 and TRBJ2-2, with 8 bases lining up with TRBD1. Material for sequencing was CD4+ T cells from blood, cultured in vitro. CDR3 coding DNA: TGTGCCACCGGTGAAGGACAGGGGAACACCGGGGAGCTGTTTTTT. Translation gives CATGEGQGNTGELFF.